The sequence of this TCR beta chain was determined in a study of early T cells in non-severe SARS-CoV-2 infection. Study in general: Sequenced bulk RNA came from whole blood that was unsorted, and chains were unpaired.

The V gene end was trimmed by 0 bases and the J gene end by 8 bases; junction bases not matched to a gene: 12. The CDR3 totals 16 residues. The germline V gene has CDR1 KGHSH and CDR2 LQKENI. Researchers tagged individual cDNA molecules with unique molecular identifiers. TCRdb itself ran the 5' RACE reads through MiXCR, one entry per CDR3 protein. Of over 55,000 distinct CDR3 sequences listed, roughly 8.8% were seen once; the top ten hold 1.2%. This clonotype was seen ten or more times. This receptor was taken from an adult who was a healthcare worker with PCR-confirmed SARS-CoV-2 infection or an uninfected control (not recorded which). Sequenced input: whole blood. The chain links TRBV18 to TRBJ1-2, with 7 bases matching TRBD1. The CDR3 region is CASSPPSSEGAQGYTF. The DNA of the CDR3 is TGTGCCAGCTCACCACCGTCAAGCGAGGGGGCGCAAGGCTACACCTTC.